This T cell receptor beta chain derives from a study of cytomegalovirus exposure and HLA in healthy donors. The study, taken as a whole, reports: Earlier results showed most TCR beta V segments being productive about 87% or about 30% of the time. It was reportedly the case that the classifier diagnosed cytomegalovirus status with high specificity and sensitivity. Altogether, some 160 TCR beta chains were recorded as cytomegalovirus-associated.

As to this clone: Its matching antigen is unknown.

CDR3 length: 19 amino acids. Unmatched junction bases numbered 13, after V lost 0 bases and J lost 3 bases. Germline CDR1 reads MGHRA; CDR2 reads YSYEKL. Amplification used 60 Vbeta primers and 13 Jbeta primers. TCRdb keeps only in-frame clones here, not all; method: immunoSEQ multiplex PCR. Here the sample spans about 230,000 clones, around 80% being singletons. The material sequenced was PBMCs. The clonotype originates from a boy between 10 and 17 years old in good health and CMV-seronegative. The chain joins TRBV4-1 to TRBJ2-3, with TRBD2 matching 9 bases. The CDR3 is CASSQEVRVRGGKTDTQYF. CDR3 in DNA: TGCGCCAGCAGCCAAGAAGTTAGGGTGCGGGGGGGCAAAACAGATACGCAGTATTTT.